This paragraph reports one T cell receptor (beta chain). Germline V gives CDR1 SNHLY, CDR2 FYNNEI. V was pared by 4 bases and J by 10 bases, with 11 bases between. The CDR3 is 12 amino acids. The data were taken from a study of control samples from healthy donors and cancer patients. Using immunoSEQ multiplex PCR, the repertoire was profiled, and TCRdb retains in-frame clones only, with some absent. The data contain around 150,000 clones, roughly 90% of them singletons. The sample taken for sequencing was blood. The TCR comes from a man aged 30-40 years in good health. The chain carries TRBV2 and TRBJ2-1, with D perhaps TRBD1 (5 bases). This CDR3 is CASSVQGREQFF. CDR3 coding DNA: TGTGCCAGCAGTGTCCAGGGAAGGGAGCAGTTCTTC.